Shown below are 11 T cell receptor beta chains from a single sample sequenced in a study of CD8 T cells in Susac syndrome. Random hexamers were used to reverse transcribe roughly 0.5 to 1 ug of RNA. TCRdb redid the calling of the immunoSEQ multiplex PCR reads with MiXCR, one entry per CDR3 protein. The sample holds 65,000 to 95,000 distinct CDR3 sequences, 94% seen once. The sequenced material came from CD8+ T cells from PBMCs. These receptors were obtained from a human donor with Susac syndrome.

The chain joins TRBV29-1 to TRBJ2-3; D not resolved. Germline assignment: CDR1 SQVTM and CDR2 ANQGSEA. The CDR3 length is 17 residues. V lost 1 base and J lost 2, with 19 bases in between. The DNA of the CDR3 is TGCAGCGTTGAAGGGACGGCCCAGGACCAGGCCACAGATACGCAGTATTTT. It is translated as CSVEGTAQDQATDTQYF.

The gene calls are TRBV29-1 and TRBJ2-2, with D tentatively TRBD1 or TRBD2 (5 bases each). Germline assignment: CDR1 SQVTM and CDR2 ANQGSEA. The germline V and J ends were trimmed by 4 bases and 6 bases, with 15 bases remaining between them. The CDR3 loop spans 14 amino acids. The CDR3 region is CSVGGKGDPGELFF. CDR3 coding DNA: TGCAGCGTTGGAGGGAAAGGGGACCCCGGGGAGCTGTTTTTT.

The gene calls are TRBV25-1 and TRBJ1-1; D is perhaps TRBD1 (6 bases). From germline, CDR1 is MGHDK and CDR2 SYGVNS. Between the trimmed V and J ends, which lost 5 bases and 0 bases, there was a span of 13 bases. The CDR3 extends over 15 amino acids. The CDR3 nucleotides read TGTGCCAGCAGTAAACCGACAGGTATGAACACTGAAGCTTTCTTT. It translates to CASSKPTGMNTEAFF.

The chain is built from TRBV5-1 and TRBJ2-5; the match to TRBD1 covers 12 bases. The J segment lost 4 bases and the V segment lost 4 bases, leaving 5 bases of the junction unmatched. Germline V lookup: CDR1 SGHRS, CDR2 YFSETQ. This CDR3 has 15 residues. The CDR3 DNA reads TGCGCCAGCAGCCTGATGGGACAGGGGGCAGAGACCCAGTACTTC. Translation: CASSLMGQGAETQYF. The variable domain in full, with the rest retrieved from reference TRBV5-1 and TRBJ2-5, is KAGVTQTPRYLIKTRGQQVTLSCSPISGHRSVSWYQQTPGQGLQFLFEYFSETQRNKGNFPGRFSGRQFSNSRSEMNVSTLELGDSALYLCASSLMGQGAETQYFGPGTRLLVL.

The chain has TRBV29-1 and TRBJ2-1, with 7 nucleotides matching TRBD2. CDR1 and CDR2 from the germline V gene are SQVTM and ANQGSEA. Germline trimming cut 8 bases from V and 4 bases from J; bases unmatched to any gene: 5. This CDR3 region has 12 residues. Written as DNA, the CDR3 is TGCAGCTGCCAGCGGGGTTACAATGAGCAGTTCTTC. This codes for CSCQRGYNEQFF.

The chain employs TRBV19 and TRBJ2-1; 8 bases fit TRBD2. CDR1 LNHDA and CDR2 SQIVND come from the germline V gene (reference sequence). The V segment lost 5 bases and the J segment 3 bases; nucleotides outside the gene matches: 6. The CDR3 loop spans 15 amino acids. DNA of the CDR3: TGTGCCAGTAGTCCCATTAGCGGGATCTACAATGAGCAGTTCTTC. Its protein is CASSPISGIYNEQFF.

CDR3 sequence: CASNNSGASTDTQYF. The CDR3 DNA reads as TGTGCCAGCAACAATAGCGGGGCTAGCACAGATACGCAGTATTTT. This sequence joins TRBV21-1 and TRBJ2-3. TRBV21-1 counts as a pseudogene. The CDR3 is 15 amino acids.

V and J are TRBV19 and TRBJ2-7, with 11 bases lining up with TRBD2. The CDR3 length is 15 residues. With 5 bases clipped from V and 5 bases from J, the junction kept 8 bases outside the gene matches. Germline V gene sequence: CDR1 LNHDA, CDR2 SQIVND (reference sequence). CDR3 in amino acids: CASSAELAGEHEQYF. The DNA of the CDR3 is TGTGCCAGTAGTGCCGAACTAGCGGGAGAACACGAGCAGTACTTC.

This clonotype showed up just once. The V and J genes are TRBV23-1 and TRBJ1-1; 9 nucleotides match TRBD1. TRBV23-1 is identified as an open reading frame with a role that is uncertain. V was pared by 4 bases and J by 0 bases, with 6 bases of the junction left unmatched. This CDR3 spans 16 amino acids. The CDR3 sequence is CASSPGTGLMNTEAFF. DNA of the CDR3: TGCGCCAGCAGTCCAGGGACAGGGCTCATGAACACTGAAGCTTTCTTT.

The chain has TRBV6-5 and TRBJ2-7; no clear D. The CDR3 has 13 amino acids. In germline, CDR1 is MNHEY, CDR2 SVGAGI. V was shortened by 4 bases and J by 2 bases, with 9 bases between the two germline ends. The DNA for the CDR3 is TGTGCCAGCAGTTCGTCCATGCCCTACGAGCAGTACTTC. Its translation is CASSSSMPYEQYF.

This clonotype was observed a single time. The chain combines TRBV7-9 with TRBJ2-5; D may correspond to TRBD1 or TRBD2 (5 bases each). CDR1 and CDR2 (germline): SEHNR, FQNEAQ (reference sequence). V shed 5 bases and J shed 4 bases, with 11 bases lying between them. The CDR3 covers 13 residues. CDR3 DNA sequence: TGTGCCAGCAGCCCCGGGACCGCAGAGACCCAGTACTTC. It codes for CASSPGTAETQYF.